Presented here are 28 T cell receptor beta chains from one specimen sequenced in a study of blood T cell repertoires in COVID-19. Sequencing was performed with immunoSEQ multiplex PCR; in TCRdb, only in-frame clones are kept and a portion is missing. Seen here are about 240,000 clones, 85% to 90% observed once, and the top ten hold around 5.9%. Material for sequencing was peripheral blood. Receptors originate from a man aged 55 to 70 with acute or convalescent COVID-19.

The rearrangement joins TRBV11-3 to TRBJ2-3, with 7 bases aligning to TRBD1. The CDR3 runs 15 residues. Trimming cost V 4 bases and J 2 bases; bases outside gene matches: 6. Looked up from germline, CDR1 is SGHNT and CDR2 is YENEEA. The CDR3 region is CASSSPGQNTDTQYF. CDR3 in DNA: TGTGCCAGCAGCTCCCCGGGACAGAACACAGATACGCAGTATTTT.

The chain carries TRBV6-6 and TRBJ2-1; tentatively, D is TRBD1 (5 bases). The ends were cut back, 5 bases at V and 2 bases at J, with 13 bases in the middle. Germline V gene data show CDR1 as MNHNY and CDR2 as SVGAGI (reference sequence). The CDR3 is made up of 15 amino acids. Here the CDR3 reads CASSRPTEAYNEQFF. The CDR3 region has the DNA TGTGCCAGCAGTAGGCCGACAGAAGCCTACAATGAGCAGTTCTTC.

The J gene is TRBJ1-1, the V gene TRBV30; the D gene is possibly TRBD1 (6 bases). This CDR3 is built from 14 residues. The V gene lost 4 bases and the J gene lost 0 bases, with 12 bases spanning the gap. CDR1 is GTSNPN, CDR2 SVGIG, per germline (reference sequence). CDR3 bases: TGTGCCTGGACCCGCGCAGGGGTGAACACTGAAGCTTTCTTT. Translated: CAWTRAGVNTEAFF.

This chain links TRBV19 with TRBJ1-4; no reliable D call. CDR3 size: 13 residues. Germline lookup yields CDR1 LNHDA and CDR2 SQIVND (reference sequence). Trimming left V 6 bases short and J 2 bases short, with 7 bases between. The DNA of the CDR3 is TGTGCCAGTAGAGCCGGTACTAATGAAAAACTGTTTTTT. Amino acids: CASRAGTNEKLFF.

This clone was counted only a few times. This chain links TRBV4-2 with TRBJ1-1; a possible D gene is TRBD1 (5 bases). Per the germline V gene, CDR1 is LGHNA and CDR2 is YNFKEQ. CDR3 length: 17 amino acids. V was trimmed by 1 base and J by 4 bases, leaving 19 bases between them. In nucleotides, the CDR3 is TGTGCCAGCAGCCAAGGGAAAAGTGGAGGGAGGGGCACTGAAGCTTTCTTT. Translating it yields CASSQGKSGGRGTEAFF.

The chain uses TRBV5-1 and TRBJ1-1; unclear D gene. The CDR3 sequence is 14 residues long. V was cut by 4 bases and J by 0 bases, with 10 bases left in between. Germline V gene data show CDR1 as SGHRS and CDR2 as YFSETQ. The chain's CDR3 is CASSRRELNTEAFF. CDR3 nucleotides: TGCGCCAGCAGCCGTCGGGAGTTGAACACTGAAGCTTTCTTT.

This sequence joins TRBV28 and TRBJ1-5, with D possibly being TRBD1 (5 bases). Germline-derived CDR1 and CDR2 are MDHEN and SYDVKM. The V gene lost 5 bases and the J gene lost 5 bases, with 7 bases spanning the gap. This CDR3 has 12 residues. This CDR3 is CASSGGDQPQHF. The CDR3 DNA follows: TGTGCCAGCAGTGGGGGGGATCAGCCCCAGCATTTT.

The chain recombines TRBV5-1 with TRBJ2-5, with 7 bases aligning to TRBD1. J gave up 5 bases and V 0 bases, and 7 bases lay outside the gene matches. Germline assignment: CDR1 SGHRS and CDR2 YFSETQ. The CDR3 length is 15 residues. In nucleotides, the CDR3 is TGCGCCAGCAGCTTGGAGGGGGCCAGGGACGAGACCCAGTACTTC. It codes for CASSLEGARDETQYF.

V is TRBV30 and J is TRBJ1-5; possibly TRBD1 for D (5 bases). The germline V and J ends were trimmed by 0 bases and 3 bases, with 9 bases remaining between them. Germline V CDR1 and CDR2: GTSNPN, SVGIG (reference sequence). This CDR3 has 14 residues. The CDR3 here is CAWSVTGPNQPQHF. Here the CDR3 DNA reads TGTGCCTGGAGTGTCACAGGTCCCAATCAGCCCCAGCATTTT.

The rearrangement joins TRBV12-3 or TRBV12-4 to TRBJ2-3; no clear D. V lost 3 bases and J 7 bases, leaving 5 bases between the germline ends. The CDR3 covers 11 residues. This CDR3 is CASSLGNTQYF. The CDR3 DNA is TGTGCCAGCAGTTTGGGCAATACGCAGTATTTT.

This clone was counted a few times. This chain uses TRBV7-2 with TRBJ1-4; unclear D gene. V shed 5 bases and J shed 7 bases, with 14 bases lying between them. Germline loops: CDR1 SGHTA, CDR2 FQGNSA. The CDR3 has 14 amino acids. The CDR3 region is CASSRHTRGEKLFF. In DNA form, the CDR3 reads TGTGCCAGCAGCCGTCACACCCGTGGTGAAAAACTGTTTTTT.

The J gene is TRBJ1-2, the V gene TRBV2; 9 nucleotides agree with TRBD1. The CDR3 has 14 amino acids. The ends lost 6 bases at V and 10 bases at J; junction bases unmatched: 12. Germline CDR1 and CDR2: SNHLY and FYNNEI. The DNA of the CDR3 is TGTGCCAGCAGGTCCGGGACAGGGCGATCTACCTACACCTTC. Its translation: CASRSGTGRSTYTF.

V usage is TRBV28 and J usage is TRBJ1-5; D gene uncertain. The germline gives CDR1 MDHEN, CDR2 SYDVKM. V lost 2 bases and J 4 bases, leaving 12 bases between the germline ends. The CDR3 spans 15 residues. The CDR3 loop is CASSLGESINQPQHF. Here the CDR3 DNA reads TGTGCCAGCAGTTTAGGAGAGAGTATTAATCAGCCCCAGCATTTT.

The chain links TRBV6-6 to TRBJ1-4; D possibly corresponds to TRBD1 (5 bases). The V and J ends lost 2 bases and 3 bases respectively, with 10 bases between them. Germline V lookup: CDR1 MNHNY, CDR2 SVGAGI (reference sequence). This CDR3 has 15 residues. Here the CDR3 reads CASSYPGLPNEKLFF. The CDR3 DNA sequence: TGTGCCAGCAGTTACCCGGGACTGCCTAATGAAAAACTGTTTTTT.

The chain recombines TRBV27 with TRBJ1-2; 8 positions match TRBD1. The junction had 6 bases not matched to a gene; V was cut back by 5 bases and J by 7 bases. This CDR3 contains 13 residues. Germline lookup yields CDR1 MNHEY and CDR2 SMNVEV (reference sequence). CDR3 protein: CASSPGQGTGYTF. CDR3 nucleotide sequence: TGTGCCAGCAGTCCCGGACAGGGAACTGGCTACACCTTC.

The chain is built from TRBV3-1 (or the pseudogene TRBV3-2) and TRBJ2-7; D is perhaps TRBD2 (6 bases). Trimming pared 4 bases from V and 3 bases from J, leaving 25 bases between. The CDR3 covers 18 residues. Germline V CDR1 and CDR2: LGHDT, YNNKEL (reference sequence). CDR3 loop: CASSPGRTAIAGNYEQYF. The CDR3 DNA follows: TGTGCCAGCAGCCCGGGGCGGACTGCCATTGCGGGGAACTACGAGCAGTACTTC.

About this clone: The same CDR3 arises from other DNA sequences in this sample as well. The rearrangement uses TRBV11-3 and TRBJ2-5; D gene unclear. V was pared by 6 bases and J by 5 bases, with 7 bases between. The CDR3 runs 11 residues. Germline assignment: CDR1 SGHNT and CDR2 YENEEA. The CDR3 bases are TGTGCCAGCAGTTTCCGGGAGACCCAGTACTTC. Translating it yields CASSFRETQYF.

In regard to this clone: Different DNA sequences within this sample yield the same CDR3. The J gene is TRBJ2-7, the V gene TRBV30; D remains unclear. Trimming left V 3 bases short and J 3 bases short, with 6 bases between. Looked up from germline, CDR1 is GTSNPN and CDR2 is SVGIG (reference sequence). The CDR3 spans 11 residues. In nucleotides, the CDR3 is TGTGCCTGGAGAACGGTCTACGAGCAGTACTTC. Residues: CAWRTVYEQYF.

This clone appeared a single time. The gene calls are TRBV1 and TRBJ2-7; the D call in the table, TRBD2, was not verified against the DNA. TRBV1 is a documented pseudogene. This CDR3 contains 16 residues. CDR3 nucleotide sequence: TGCACCAGCAGCCAAGGATTTAGCGGGGCCTCCTACGAGCAGTACTTC. This translates into CTSSQGFSGASYEQYF.

The chain uses TRBV5-1 and TRBJ1-2; TRBD1 matches 7 bases. The V and J ends lost 3 bases and 2 bases, in that order; junction bases with no gene match: 7. CDR1 is SGHRS, CDR2 YFSETQ, per germline. This CDR3 is 15 amino acids long. CDR3 sequence: CASSSDRVLNYGYTF. CDR3 bases: TGCGCCAGCAGCTCAGACAGGGTTCTCAACTATGGCTACACCTTC.

This chain joins TRBV19 and TRBJ2-7; perhaps TRBD1 as D (8 bases). The CDR3 runs 14 residues. Germline CDR1 reads LNHDA; CDR2 reads SQIVND (reference sequence). With 6 bases removed from V and 2 bases from J, the gap between germline ends came to 14 bases. In nucleotides, the CDR3 is TGTGCCAGTAGCTCACAGGGGGGGACCTACGAGCAGTACTTC. The encoded protein is CASSSQGGTYEQYF.

The chain links TRBV27 to TRBJ2-5, with TRBD1 identical over 9 bases. This CDR3 has 14 amino acids. V shed 6 bases, J shed 5 bases, and the junction held 7 bases outside the gene matches. The germline V gene has CDR1 MNHEY and CDR2 SMNVEV (reference sequence). Here the CDR3 reads CASSARGQGETQYF. CDR3 DNA sequence: TGTGCCAGCAGCGCCCGAGGACAGGGGGAGACCCAGTACTTC.

This chain connects TRBV18 to TRBJ2-7, with 12 bases that match TRBD2. The CDR3 spans 17 residues. Looked up from germline, CDR1 is KGHSH and CDR2 is LQKENI. J lost 0 bases, V lost 2 bases, and 5 bases had no gene match. In nucleotides, the CDR3 is TGTGCCAGCTCACCAAGAGGACTAGCGGGAAGCTCCTACGAGCAGTACTTC. Amino acid sequence: CASSPRGLAGSSYEQYF. Filled out from reference TRBV18 and TRBJ2-7, the complete variable domain reads NAGVMQNPRHLVRRRGQEARLRCSPMKGHSHVYWYRQLPEEGLKFMVYLQKENIIDESGMPKERFSAEFPKEGPSILRIQQVVRGDSAAYFCASSPRGLAGSSYEQYFGPGTRLTVT.

The gene calls are TRBV28 and TRBJ1-2; possible D gene TRBD1, 5 bases. This CDR3 region has 14 residues. The V end lost 7 bases, the J end lost 3 bases, and 15 bases lay between the germline ends. Looked up from germline, CDR1 is MDHEN and CDR2 is SYDVKM. The CDR3 coding sequence is TGTGCCAGCACCCCGTCGGGCAGGGACTATGGCTACACCTTC. Its translation: CASTPSGRDYGYTF.

This clone was seen only once. The V gene is TRBV28, the J gene TRBJ2-3, with 9 positions matching TRBD1. The CDR3 consists of 16 residues. The germline V gene has CDR1 MDHEN and CDR2 SYDVKM. The V gene end was trimmed by 6 bases and the J gene end by 0 bases; junction bases not matched to a gene: 7. The CDR3 DNA sequence: TGTGCCAGCAGATCTTACAGGGGGCCCAGCACAGATACGCAGTATTTT. Encoded protein: CASRSYRGPSTDTQYF.

The chain employs TRBV20-1 and TRBJ2-7; 12 bases are shared with TRBD2. Germline CDR1 is DFQATT and CDR2 is SNEGSKA (reference sequence). The ends lost 3 bases at V and 0 bases at J; junction bases unmatched: 9. The CDR3 runs 17 residues. The CDR3 spells CSASWTSGDTISYEQYF. The CDR3 nucleotides read TGCAGTGCTAGTTGGACTAGCGGGGATACGATCTCCTACGAGCAGTACTTC.

The chain couples TRBV6-5 to TRBJ2-5; TRBD1 matches at 10 bases. V lost 7 bases to trimming and J lost 1 base; unmatched junction nucleotides: 6. In germline, CDR1 is MNHEY, CDR2 SVGAGI. This CDR3 is built from 15 residues. The CDR3 nucleotides read TGTGCCAGCACCTCGGGACAGGGGCGCCAAGAGACCCAGTACTTC. Protein sequence: CASTSGQGRQETQYF.

The rearrangement uses TRBV6-1 and TRBJ1-1, with no clear D. The CDR3 sequence is 14 residues long. V was clipped by 1 base and J by 0 bases, with 6 bases between them. Germline values: CDR1 MNHNS, CDR2 SASEGT. The CDR3 sequence: CASSEVVMNTEAFF. The CDR3 coding sequence is TGTGCCAGCAGTGAAGTAGTGATGAACACTGAAGCTTTCTTT.